The 27 T cell receptor beta chains given below trace back to one sample, sequenced in a study of shared clonotypes between healthy human individuals (dated by TCRdb to the early 2020s). Receptor amplification or capture employed the immunoSEQ multiplex PCR assay. TCRdb took this table from immuneACCESS and kept in-frame rearrangements with V and J called. Such tables lack part of the clones; where checked against another copy, unresolved V genes explain under half of the gap, and the rest is unexplained. Across this sample there are some 1 million clones, with 65% to 80% seen only once. Of the sample, about 1.4% falls within the top ten clones. Sequenced input: memory CD4+ T cells sorted from blood. The cell subset or site label, read with the paper, signifies: CD45RA-negative fraction. These receptors were collected from a man between 18 and 29 years old in good health.

In regard to this clone: This same CDR3 is encoded by further DNA sequences in the sample. The V call is TRBV6-6, the J call TRBJ1-1; TRBD1 is a possible D gene (5 bases). Germline V gene lookup returns CDR1 MNHNY and CDR2 SVGAGI (reference sequence). This CDR3 is 14 amino acids long. V lost 0 bases to trimming and J lost 6 bases, with 11 bases between them. The DNA of the CDR3 is TGTGCCAGCAGTTACTCCGGGGGGAAGTCTGAAGCTTTCTTT. It codes for CASSYSGGKSEAFF.

The chain recombines TRBV14 with TRBJ2-7; TRBD1 might be the D (6 bases). CDR1 is SGHDN, CDR2 FVKESK, per germline. V gave up 3 bases and J gave up 4 bases, with 13 bases separating them. The CDR3 sequence is 14 residues long. The CDR3 sequence: CASSHLQGTYEQYF. In DNA, the CDR3 is TGTGCCAGCAGCCATCTCCAGGGGACGTACGAGCAGTACTTC.

The chain couples TRBV5-4 to TRBJ2-3, with D maybe TRBD2 (5 bases). The germline V gene encodes CDR1 SGHNT and CDR2 YYREEE (reference sequence). This CDR3 has 16 residues. Trimming shortened V by 5 bases and J by 0 bases, and 16 bases separated the two germline ends. CDR3 loop: CASSARDRISTDTQYF. In DNA, the CDR3 is TGTGCCAGCAGTGCTCGGGATCGGATTAGCACAGATACGCAGTATTTT.

The chain uses TRBV7-2 and TRBJ2-7; TRBD2 aligns across 9 bases. The CDR3 length is 15 residues. V was clipped by 5 bases and J by 6 bases; unmatched bases: 11. Germline V gives CDR1 SGHTA, CDR2 FQGNSA. CDR3 in amino acids: CASSEQAGGPAEQYF. The DNA of the CDR3 is TGTGCCAGCAGCGAACAAGCGGGAGGCCCCGCCGAGCAGTACTTC.

The chain employs TRBV6-1 and TRBJ2-4; D gene ambiguous. The ends were cut back, 5 bases at V and 9 bases at J, with 14 bases in the middle. The CDR3 consists of 13 residues. Germline lookup yields CDR1 MNHNS and CDR2 SASEGT. CDR3 sequence: CASSTREKSIQYF. The CDR3 DNA sequence: TGTGCCAGCAGTACAAGGGAAAAGAGCATTCAGTACTTC.

The table lists this clone with a few counts. The chain couples TRBV7-6 to TRBJ1-5; unclear D gene. V lost 1 base, J lost 4 bases, and 5 bases lay in between. The CDR3 contains 13 residues. Germline CDR1 SGHVS, CDR2 FNYEAQ. The CDR3 nucleotides are TGTGCCAGCAGCTTAGATGGTAATCAGCCCCAGCATTTT. Its translation: CASSLDGNQPQHF. The entire variable domain, with the rest obtained from reference TRBV7-6 and TRBJ1-5, is as follows: GAGVSQSPRYKVTKRGQDVALRCDPISGHVSLYWYRQALGQGPEFLTYFNYEAQQDKSGLPNDRFSAERPEGSISTLTIQRTEQRDSAMYRCASSLDGNQPQHFGDGTRLSIL.

The chain employs TRBV5-1 and TRBJ1-3, with D possibly matching TRBD1 (5 bases). The germline V gene encodes CDR1 SGHRS and CDR2 YFSETQ. The ends were cut back, 0 bases at V and 4 bases at J, with 17 bases in the middle. The CDR3 runs to 17 residues. This chain's CDR3 is CASSLASGSGTGNTIYF. The CDR3 DNA reads as TGCGCCAGCAGCTTGGCGTCAGGGAGCGGAACAGGAAACACCATATATTTT.

V and J are TRBV28 and TRBJ1-2; D unresolved. Trimming shortened V by 5 bases and J by 1 base, and 17 bases separated the two germline ends. Germline CDR1 is MDHEN and CDR2 is SYDVKM. CDR3 length: 16 amino acids. Here the CDR3 reads CASSRVEGSNNYGYTF. The CDR3 DNA is TGTGCCAGCAGTCGAGTGGAGGGATCGAATAACTATGGCTACACCTTC.

This clone was observed a single time. This chain joins TRBV10-3 and TRBJ2-5; TRBD2 matches at 7 bases. V gave up 4 bases and J gave up 2 bases; unmatched junction bases: 1. CDR1 is ENHRY and CDR2 is SYGVKD in the germline V gene. The CDR3 consists of 13 residues. The chain's CDR3 is CAISGGRQETQYF. As DNA, the CDR3 is TGTGCCATCAGTGGCGGGAGACAAGAGACCCAGTACTTC.

This sequence joins TRBV30 and TRBJ1-3; D uncertain. Germline V gene sequence: CDR1 GTSNPN, CDR2 SVGIG (reference sequence). The CDR3 runs 15 residues. Trimming shortened V by 4 bases and J by 4 bases, and 17 bases separated the two germline ends. The CDR3 DNA follows: TGTGCCTGGACTCCATCCGGCAGGCGGGGAAACACCATATATTTT. It codes for CAWTPSGRRGNTIYF.

This clone was detected only a few times. The same CDR3 also results from other DNA sequences found in this sample. V is TRBV5-1 and J is TRBJ2-5; D not certain. V lost 2 bases to trimming and J lost 1 base, with 3 bases between them. This CDR3 is built from 12 residues. CDR1 is SGHRS, CDR2 YFSETQ, per germline. The CDR3 nucleotides are TGCGCCAGCAGCTTAGGCCAAGAGACCCAGTACTTC. Translated, it gives CASSLGQETQYF. The full variable domain, with the rest looked up from reference TRBV5-1 and TRBJ2-5, is KAGVTQTPRYLIKTRGQQVTLSCSPISGHRSVSWYQQTPGQGLQFLFEYFSETQRNKGNFPGRFSGRQFSNSRSEMNVSTLELGDSALYLCASSLGQETQYFGPGTRLLVL.

The chain recombines TRBV2 with TRBJ1-1; D gene unclear. This CDR3 is built from 14 residues. V lost 6 bases to trimming and J lost 8 bases, with 19 bases between them. CDR1 is SNHLY, CDR2 FYNNEI, per germline. CDR3 sequence reads: CASRGAYTATEAFF. DNA of the CDR3: TGTGCCAGCAGGGGAGCCTACACAGCAACCGAAGCTTTCTTT.

Comment on this clone: This may come from a read error, since a much larger clone is one base off. The chain uses TRBV27 and TRBJ2-7, with D unresolved. CDR3 length: 13 residues. The V end was cut by 5 bases, the J end by 0 bases, with 8 bases between. Germline V gene sequence: CDR1 MNHEY, CDR2 SMNVEV (reference sequence). As DNA, the CDR3 is TGTGCCAGCAGTCCCCAGAGCTCCTACGAGCAGTACTTC. This translates into CASSPQSSYEQYF.

This clone was found many times. The rearrangement links TRBV2 to TRBJ2-7; TRBD2 might be the D (6 bases). This CDR3 is built from 11 residues. V was trimmed by 10 bases and J by 2 bases, leaving 9 bases between them. Germline V gene data show CDR1 as SNHLY and CDR2 as FYNNEI. In DNA, the CDR3 is TGTGCCATGGGGGGTCCCTACGAGCAGTACTTC. It specifies CAMGGPYEQYF. Filled out from reference TRBV2 and TRBJ2-7, the complete variable domain reads EPEVTQTPSHQVTQMGQEVILRCVPISNHLYFYWYRQILGQKVEFLVSFYNNEISEKSEIFDDQFSVERPDGSNFTLKIRSTKLEDSAMYFCAMGGPYEQYFGPGTRLTVT.

The chain couples TRBV13 to TRBJ2-3; weak D call: TRBD1 (5 bases). This CDR3 is built from 17 residues. Germline CDR1 and CDR2: PRHDT and FYEKMQ (reference sequence). The ends were cut back, 0 bases at V and 5 bases at J, with 18 bases in the middle. The CDR3 protein is CASSLGGWGRAGDTQYF. CDR3 bases: TGTGCCAGCAGCTTAGGAGGGTGGGGCAGGGCAGGAGATACGCAGTATTTT.

The rearrangement links TRBV5-3 to TRBJ1-1; D not resolved. TRBV5-3 is identified as an open reading frame with a role that is uncertain. The V end lost 1 base, the J end lost 1 base, and 14 bases lay between the germline ends. This CDR3 contains 16 residues. The CDR3 DNA sequence: TGTGCCAGAAGCTTGCGAATAAAATACGAGAACACTGAAGCTTTCTTT. This sequence encodes CARSLRIKYENTEAFF.

The chain is built from TRBV1 and TRBJ1-6; the table's D call, TRBD1, has no DNA check behind it. TRBV1 is reported as a pseudogene. The CDR3 has 16 amino acids. The chain's CDR3 is CTSSQGGSSYNSPLHF. The CDR3 bases are TGCACCAGCAGCCAAGGTGGCAGCTCCTATAATTCACCCCTCCACTTT.

This chain uses TRBV7-9 with TRBJ2-5, with 7 bases lining up with TRBD2. CDR3 size: 14 residues. CDR1 SEHNR and CDR2 FQNEAQ come from the germline V gene (reference sequence). Unmatched junction bases numbered 4, after V lost 2 bases and J lost 4 bases. The chain's CDR3 is CASSLPGRIETQYF. The CDR3 bases are TGTGCCAGCAGCTTACCCGGGAGGATAGAGACCCAGTACTTC.

This clone was counted only a few times. The chain employs TRBV5-6 and TRBJ2-7; D is unresolved. Looked up from germline, CDR1 is SGHDT and CDR2 is YYEEEE. The CDR3 is made up of 13 amino acids. Trimming took 6 bases from V and 1 from J, leaving 11 bases between them. The CDR3 reads CASTGVNSYEQYF. The DNA of the CDR3 is TGTGCCAGCACAGGAGTAAATTCCTACGAGCAGTACTTC.

In this sample, this clone turned up once. V gene TRBV7-6 combines with J gene TRBJ1-6, with TRBD1 identical over 7 bases. The germline V gene encodes CDR1 SGHVS and CDR2 FNYEAQ. The CDR3 is made up of 16 amino acids. V trimming: 1 base; J trimming: 10 bases; junction bases outside the gene matches: 10. In nucleotides, the CDR3 is TGTGCCAGCAGCTTAGAGTCCGGGACAGTAGGATCACCCCTCCACTTT. Its translation: CASSLESGTVGSPLHF.

The genes are TRBV19 and TRBJ2-5; 7 nucleotides match TRBD1. The germline gives CDR1 LNHDA, CDR2 SQIVND (reference sequence). The J segment lost 4 bases and the V segment lost 10 bases, leaving 15 bases of the junction unmatched. There are 15 residues in the CDR3. The CDR3 bases are TGTGCCACCTGCCAGAGAGAGGGGGCAGGAGAGACCCAGTACTTC. It yields the protein CATCQREGAGETQYF.

This chain joins TRBV6-5 and TRBJ2-1; TRBD2 matches at 10 bases. The germline V gene has CDR1 MNHEY and CDR2 SVGAGI. J lost 7 bases, V lost 6 bases, and 9 bases had no gene match. This CDR3 comprises 15 residues. The CDR3 DNA is TGTGCCAGCAGCTCAAGCGGGAGGGCCGGGAATGAGCAGTTCTTC. This codes for CASSSSGRAGNEQFF.

This clone was observed a handful of times. Other DNA sequences of this sample code for an identical CDR3. This sequence joins TRBV9 and TRBJ2-7; D may correspond to TRBD1 or TRBD2 (6 bases each). There are 14 residues in the CDR3. V lost 4 bases, J lost 0 bases, and 11 bases lay in between. Looked up from germline, CDR1 is SGDLS and CDR2 is YYNGEE. DNA of the CDR3: TGTGCCAGCAGCCCCGCGGGACACTCCTACGAGCAGTACTTC. Translating gives CASSPAGHSYEQYF.

Worth noting for this clone: One base separates it from a far larger clone, so it is likely a read error. In the same sample, other DNA sequences code for this CDR3. This rearrangement joins TRBV5-1 to TRBJ1-1; D is unresolved. V was pared by 0 bases and J by 6 bases, with 9 bases between. CDR1 SGHRS and CDR2 YFSETQ come from the germline V gene. This CDR3 is built from 13 residues. In DNA, the CDR3 is TGCGCCAGCAGCTTGGATAGGGCTGCTGAAGCTTTCTTT. This encodes CASSLDRAAEAFF. The full variable domain, rest sourced from reference TRBV5-1 and TRBJ1-1, is KAGVTQTPRYLIKTRGQQVTLSCSPISGHRSVSWYQQTPGQGLQFLFEYFSETQRNKGNFPGRFSGRQFSNSRSEMNVSTLELGDSALYLCASSLDRAAEAFFGQGTRLTVV.

This clone was counted only a few times. The chain couples TRBV30 to TRBJ1-6, with D possibly TRBD1 on 6 matching bases. Germline V gene lookup returns CDR1 GTSNPN and CDR2 SVGIG (reference sequence). The CDR3 extends over 12 amino acids. Trimming cost V 1 base and J 19 bases, with 17 bases left between them. This chain's CDR3 is CAWSDIRQDPHF. CDR3 bases: TGTGCCTGGAGTGATATTCGACAGGACCCACACTTT.

The chain carries TRBV10-3 and TRBJ2-7; D not resolved. Trimming took 2 bases from V and 3 from J, leaving 8 bases between them. The CDR3 runs 13 residues. Germline V gene lookup returns CDR1 ENHRY and CDR2 SYGVKD. CDR3 bases: TGTGCCATCAGTGAGACCCCCCGCTACGAGCAGTACTTC. Residues: CAISETPRYEQYF.

CDR3 sequence: CASSGGTGWDQPQHF. CDR3 DNA sequence: TGTGCCAGCAGCGGGGGGACAGGGTGGGATCAGCCCCAGCATTTT. The chain uses TRBV5-6 and TRBJ1-5; TRBD1 agrees at 9 bases. Germline lookup yields CDR1 SGHDT and CDR2 YYEEEE. The CDR3 extends over 15 amino acids. Losses at the gene ends were 4 bases for V and 5 bases for J; bases not matched to a gene: 7. Full variable domain (outside the CDR3, taken from reference TRBV5-6 and TRBJ1-5): DAGVTQSPTHLIKTRGQQVTLRCSPKSGHDTVSWYQQALGQGPQFIFQYYEEEERQRGNFPDRFSGHQFPNYSSELNVNALLLGDSALYLCASSGGTGWDQPQHFGDGTRLSIL.